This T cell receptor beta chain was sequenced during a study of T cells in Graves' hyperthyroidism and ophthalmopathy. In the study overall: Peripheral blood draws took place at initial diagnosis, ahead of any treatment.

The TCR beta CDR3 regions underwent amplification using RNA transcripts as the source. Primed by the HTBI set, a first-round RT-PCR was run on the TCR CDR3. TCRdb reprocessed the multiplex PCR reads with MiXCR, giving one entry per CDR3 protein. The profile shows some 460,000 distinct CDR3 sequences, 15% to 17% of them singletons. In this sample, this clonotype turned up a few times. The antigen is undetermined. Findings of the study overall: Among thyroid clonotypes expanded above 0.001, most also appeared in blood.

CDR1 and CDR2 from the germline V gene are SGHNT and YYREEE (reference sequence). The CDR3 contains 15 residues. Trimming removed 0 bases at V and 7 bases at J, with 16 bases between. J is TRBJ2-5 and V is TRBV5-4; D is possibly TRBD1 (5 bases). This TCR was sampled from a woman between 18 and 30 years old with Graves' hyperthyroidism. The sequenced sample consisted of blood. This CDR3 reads CASSLEGPGQRTQYF. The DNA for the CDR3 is TGTGCCAGCAGCTTGGAGGGTCCAGGGCAGAGGACCCAGTACTTC.